The clone carrying this T cell receptor beta chain was seen ten or more times. The antigen is undetermined. The CDR3 sequence is 13 residues long. Trimming pared 5 bases from V and 4 bases from J, leaving 10 bases between. Per the germline V gene, CDR1 is SEHNR and CDR2 is FQNEAQ (reference sequence). The data originate from a study of CD8 T cells in ankylosing spondylitis. Study-wide results and limits: Matched ankylosing spondylitis synovial fluid reportedly contained a significantly enriched population of disease-linked clones. A motif in TCR beta, a set of 8 or 9 highly homologous variants, appeared characteristic of ankylosing spondylitis blood. Reactive arthritis synovial fluid and blood previously showed some of these motif variants.

Generation of TCR beta libraries employed quantitative 5'-RACE incorporating molecular barcodes. TCRdb independently ran MiXCR on the 5' RACE reads; one entry per CDR3 protein. The data show about 540,000 distinct CDR3 sequences, about 13% seen once. This receptor was taken from a male donor with ankylosing spondylitis. Sequencing was carried out using blood, either unsorted or a sorted T cell fraction (not recorded which). J is TRBJ2-3 and V is TRBV7-9; no definite D call. The CDR3 protein is CASSPRGPDTQYF. CDR3 sequence (DNA): TGTGCCAGCAGCCCAAGAGGCCCAGATACGCAGTATTTT.